These T cell receptor beta chains were read from a single sample in a study of radiotherapy plus CTLA-4 blockade in lung cancer. Profiling relied on immunoSEQ multiplex PCR, and the TCRdb table lists in-frame clones only, not all of them. The table lists roughly 100,000 clones, about four fifths of them singletons, with roughly 23% in the top ten. The sequencing used peripheral blood, collected from a patient treated with radiotherapy plus ipilimumab. Every receptor here comes from a human donor with non-small cell lung cancer that progressed on radiotherapy plus ipilimumab. The CDR3 runs from the conserved cysteine through the conserved F or W. D genes are given only for firm matches. Not every row has a clone size; where given, it reads once, few, many or a size class.

CASSLSNNEQFF | TGCGCCAGCAGCCTCTCAAACAATGAGCAGTTCTTC | TRBV5-1 | once | TRBJ2-1 | NA
CASSLSSGGYPNEQFF | TGTGCCAGCAGTTTATCTTCAGGGGGTTATCCCAATGAGCAGTTCTTC | TRBV27 | NA | TRBJ2-1 | TRBD1
CASSLEKGARGGELFF | TGTGCCAGCAGCCTGGAGAAGGGGGCGCGAGGCGGGGAGCTGTTTTTT | TRBV28 | NA | TRBJ2-2 | TRBD1
CASSVDWDSGNTIYF | TGTGCCAGCAGCGTAGATTGGGACTCTGGAAACACCATATATTTT | TRBV9 | few | TRBJ1-3 | NA
CASSPGGTPVNYGYTF | TGTGCCAGCAGTCCGGGGGGGACTCCAGTTAACTATGGCTACACCTTC | TRBV28 | NA | TRBJ1-2 | NA
CASSLEMGGYNEQFF | TGTGCCAGCAGCTTAGAAATGGGGGGTTACAATGAGCAGTTCTTC | TRBV11-3 | NA | TRBJ2-1 | NA
CASSPGQRVGEQYF | TGTGCCAGCAGCCCGGGACAGAGGGTTGGCGAGCAGTACTTC | TRBV7-2 | NA | TRBJ2-7 | TRBD1
CASSGAPGRILEF | TGTGCCAGCAGCGGGGCCCCGGGACGGATTTTGGAATTT | TRBV2 | NA | TRBJ1-4 | NA
CASSLSSRRTPTYEQYF | TGTGCCAGCAGCTTATCATCTCGGCGGACACCGACGTACGAGCAGTACTTC | TRBV13 | few | TRBJ2-7 | NA
CASSETGTGLNGYTF | TGTGCCAGCAGTGAAACCGGGACGGGCCTTAATGGCTACACCTTC | TRBV25-1 | NA | TRBJ1-2 | NA
CASRRATGFSSGNTIYF | TGTGCCAGCAGACGCGCTACCGGGTTCAGCTCTGGAAACACCATATATTTT | TRBV5-8 | once | TRBJ1-3 | NA
CASSSDLLAGGRYEQYF | TGTGCCAGCAGTTCGGATCTCCTAGCGGGAGGGAGGTACGAGCAGTACTTC | TRBV28 | once | TRBJ2-7 | TRBD2
CASSFLPLGGEQFF | TGTGCCAGCAGCTTTCTACCACTAGGGGGTGAGCAGTTCTTC | TRBV7-8 | NA | TRBJ2-1 | NA
CASSLAPGVSYEQYF | TGTGCCAGCAGCTTGGCCCCTGGGGTATCCTACGAGCAGTACTTC | TRBV7-2 | few | TRBJ2-7 | NA
CASSLEIETGATNEKLFF | TGCGCCAGCAGCTTGGAAATCGAGACAGGGGCAACTAATGAAAAACTGTTTTTT | TRBV5-1 | NA | TRBJ1-4 | TRBD1
CASSQVSGTSYNEQFF | TGTGCCAGCAGCCAAGTTAGCGGGACCTCCTACAATGAGCAGTTCTTC | TRBV4-2 | NA | TRBJ2-1 | TRBD2
CASAADGVRELFF | TGTGCCAGCGCCGCCGACGGAGTTCGGGAGCTGTTTTTT | TRBV27 | NA | TRBJ2-2 | NA
CASDRNTEAFF | TGTGCCAGCGACAGGAACACTGAAGCTTTCTTT | TRBV19 | NA | TRBJ1-1 | NA
CASRFLGVEKLFF | TGTGCCAGTAGATTCCTGGGGGTTGAAAAACTGTTTTTT | TRBV19 | NA | TRBJ1-4 | NA
CAWRRDTNTEAFF | TGTGCCTGGAGAAGGGACACGAACACTGAAGCTTTCTTT | TRBV30 | NA | TRBJ1-1 | NA
CASRLQGPYTDTQYF | TGTGCCAGCAGGCTGCAGGGGCCTTACACAGATACGCAGTATTTT | TRBV6-5 | once | TRBJ2-3 | NA
CASSLDELDTQYF | TGTGCCAGCAGCCTGGACGAACTAGATACGCAGTATTTT | TRBV7-3 | NA | TRBJ2-3 | NA
CASSTVGLAGLETQYF | TGTGCCAGCAGCACGGTTGGGCTAGCGGGACTGGAGACCCAGTACTTC | TRBV5-4 | NA | TRBJ2-5 | TRBD2
CASSPGSDTQYF | TGTGCCAGCAGCCCTGGTTCAGATACGCAGTATTTT | TRBV6-6 | NA | TRBJ2-3 | NA
CASSQPSGREVDEQFF | TGTGCCAGCAGCCAACCTAGCGGGAGAGAGGTGGATGAGCAGTTCTTC | TRBV4-2 | NA | TRBJ2-1 | TRBD2
CASSQDLVALVNEQFF | TGCGCCAGCAGCCAAGATCTGGTAGCTTTGGTGAATGAGCAGTTCTTC | TRBV4-1 | few | TRBJ2-1 | NA
CAWSVRAVRRLAGGLSRTDTQYF | TGTGCCTGGAGTGTACGGGCAGTGAGGAGACTAGCGGGAGGGCTCTCACGAACAGATACGCAGTATTTT | TRBV30 | NA | TRBJ2-3 | TRBD2
CSVVTGISGNTIYF | TGCAGCGTTGTGACTGGGATCTCTGGAAACACCATATATTTT | TRBV29-1 | once | TRBJ1-3 | NA
CASSFLGNYNEQFF | TGTGCCAGCAGCTTTCTTGGTAACTACAATGAGCAGTTCTTC | TRBV7-2 | NA | TRBJ2-1 | NA
CASSPSWSVSGNTIYF | TGTGCCAGCAGCCCATCTTGGAGCGTCTCTGGAAACACCATATATTTT | TRBV13 | NA | TRBJ1-3 | NA
CASVIAARGEQFF | TGTGCCAGCGTGATAGCGGCCCGCGGTGAGCAGTTCTTC | TRBV6-1 | NA | TRBJ2-1 | NA
CASSPGPFVGNTEAFF | TGTGCCAGCAGTCCCGGACCGTTCGTGGGGAACACTGAAGCTTTCTTT | TRBV27 | NA | TRBJ1-1 | NA
CASRARTSGLSYNEQFF | TGTGCCAGCAGGGCTCGGACTAGCGGGCTCTCCTACAATGAGCAGTTCTTC | TRBV2 | NA | TRBJ2-1 | TRBD2
CASSQKKAGPNTGELFF | TGCGCCAGCAGCCAAAAAAAGGCAGGGCCAAACACCGGGGAGCTGTTTTTT | TRBV4-1 | NA | TRBJ2-2 | NA
CASRDTRQNSYNEQFF | TGTGCCAGCAGAGACACCCGACAGAACTCCTACAATGAGCAGTTCTTC | TRBV7-9 | NA | TRBJ2-1 | NA
CASSVPGVRRTQYF | TGTGCCAGCAGTGTGCCAGGGGTCCGAAGGACCCAGTACTTC | TRBV2 | NA | TRBJ2-5 | NA
CASSERPAGGGELFF | TGCGCCAGCAGTGAGCGCCCTGCGGGGGGCGGGGAGCTGTTTTTT | TRBV10-2 | NA | TRBJ2-2 | TRBD2
CASSLGGNYGYTF | TGTGCCAGCAGCTTAGGGGGGAACTATGGCTACACCTTC | TRBV6-1 | NA | TRBJ1-2 | NA
CASSTGDRADTQYF | TGCGCCAGCAGCACCGGAGACAGGGCTGATACGCAGTATTTT | TRBV5-1 | once | TRBJ2-3 | TRBD1
CASSPRTSGYYNEQFF | TGTGCCAGCTCACCGAGGACTAGCGGTTACTACAATGAGCAGTTCTTC | TRBV18 | NA | TRBJ2-1 | TRBD2
CASSLSFGKSDTQYF | TGTGCCAGCAGCTTATCTTTCGGAAAATCAGATACGCAGTATTTT | TRBV7-9 | few | TRBJ2-3 | NA
CATGGGSTEAFF | TGTGCGACCGGGGGAGGGAGCACTGAAGCTTTCTTT | TRBV19 | NA | TRBJ1-1 | NA
CASSTPTSGRTPQSYEQYF | TGTGCCAGTAGCACCCCGACTAGCGGGAGAACCCCTCAATCCTACGAGCAGTACTTC | TRBV19 | NA | TRBJ2-7 | TRBD2
CASSGTGSSGNTIYF | TGCGCCAGCAGCGGGACAGGGAGCTCTGGAAACACCATATATTTT | TRBV5-1 | once | TRBJ1-3 | TRBD1
CASRRLGRGHEQFF | TGTGCCAGCAGGCGGCTCGGGAGGGGTCATGAGCAGTTCTTC | TRBV6-1 | NA | TRBJ2-1 | TRBD2
CASSLGTGVDGYTF | TGTGCCAGCAGTTTGGGGACAGGGGTCGATGGCTACACCTTC | TRBV28 | NA | TRBJ1-2 | TRBD1
CASSLTGLATEQYF | TGCGCCAGCAGCTTGACGGGACTAGCGACCGAGCAGTACTTC | TRBV5-1 | NA | TRBJ2-7 | TRBD2
CASSFGQGWNYGYTF | TGTGCCAGCAGTTTTGGACAGGGTTGGAACTATGGCTACACCTTC | TRBV2 | NA | TRBJ1-2 | TRBD1
CASRPTGNTGELFF | TGTGCCAGCAGGCCTACAGGGAACACCGGGGAGCTGTTTTTT | TRBV27 | NA | TRBJ2-2 | NA
CASSPPTERETQYF | TGTGCCAGCTCACCACCGACCGAAAGGGAGACCCAGTACTTC | TRBV18 | few | TRBJ2-5 | NA
CASSQSRDKNNEQFF | TGTGCCAGCAGTCAATCCCGGGATAAGAACAATGAGCAGTTCTTC | TRBV27 | NA | TRBJ2-1 | NA
CAWSKNEKLFF | TGTGCCTGGAGTAAAAATGAAAAACTGTTTTTT | TRBV30 | NA | TRBJ1-4 | NA
CASSRAPTYEQYF | TGTGCCAGCAGCCGAGCGCCCACCTACGAGCAGTACTTC | TRBV6-5 | few | TRBJ2-7 | NA